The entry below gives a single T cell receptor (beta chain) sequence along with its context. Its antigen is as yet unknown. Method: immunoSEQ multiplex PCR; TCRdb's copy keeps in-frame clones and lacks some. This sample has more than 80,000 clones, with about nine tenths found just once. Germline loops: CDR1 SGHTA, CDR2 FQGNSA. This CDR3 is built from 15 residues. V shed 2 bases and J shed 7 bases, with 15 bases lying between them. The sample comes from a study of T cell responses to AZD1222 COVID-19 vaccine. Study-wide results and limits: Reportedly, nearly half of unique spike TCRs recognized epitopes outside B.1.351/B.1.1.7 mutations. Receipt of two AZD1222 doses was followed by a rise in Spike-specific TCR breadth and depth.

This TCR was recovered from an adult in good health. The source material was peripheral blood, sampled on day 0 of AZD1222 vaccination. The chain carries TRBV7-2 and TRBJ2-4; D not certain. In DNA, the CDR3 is TGTGCCAGCAGCTTACTACCACTCTCCGACAACATTCAGTACTTC. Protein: CASSLLPLSDNIQYF.